What follows are 7 T cell receptor beta chains derived from one specimen sequenced in a study of blood T cell repertoires in COVID-19. The protocol was immunoSEQ multiplex PCR, while the TCRdb copy is restricted to in-frame clones and leaves out a portion. The sample includes roughly 150,000 clones, roughly 89% of them seen just once. The specimen was peripheral blood. The source of these receptors is a human donor in a cohort sampled during active COVID-19.

The gene calls are TRBV19 and TRBJ1-5; TRBD1 is a possible D gene (5 bases). V gave up 9 bases and J gave up 1 base, with 13 bases separating them. In germline, CDR1 is LNHDA, CDR2 SQIVND (reference sequence). The CDR3 spans 14 residues. This CDR3 is CASRGAGSNQPQHF. In DNA form, the CDR3 reads TGTGCCAGCCGCGGGGCAGGGAGCAATCAGCCCCAGCATTTT.

V gene TRBV11-3 combines with J gene TRBJ2-3, with D uncertain. V lost 3 bases, J lost 6 bases, and 10 bases lay in between. The CDR3 extends over 13 amino acids. Per germline, CDR1 SGHNT and CDR2 YENEEA. The CDR3 DNA is TGTGCCAGCAGCTTTTTACGGGTTGATACGCAGTATTTT. Protein sequence: CASSFLRVDTQYF.

This rearrangement joins TRBV3-1 (or the pseudogene TRBV3-2) to TRBJ2-5; TRBD2 aligns across 9 bases. Germline V gene sequence: CDR1 LGHDT, CDR2 YNNKEL (reference sequence). V lost 9 bases, J lost 4 bases, and 9 bases stayed unmatched. The CDR3 loop spans 14 amino acids. The DNA of the CDR3 is TGTGCCAGATTAAGCGGGGGGCGCAGAGAGACCCAGTACTTC. Protein product: CARLSGGRRETQYF.

The rearrangement joins TRBV11-2 to TRBJ2-3, with 10 bases lining up with TRBD2. This CDR3 is built from 15 residues. J lost 11 bases, V lost 4 bases, and 12 bases had no gene match. Germline-derived CDR1 and CDR2 are SGHAT and FQNNGV. Written as DNA, the CDR3 is TGTGCCAGCAGCTCAAATAGGCTAGCGGGAGAGAGGCAGTATTTT. Amino acid sequence: CASSSNRLAGERQYF. Full variable domain (remainder filled in from reference TRBV11-2 and TRBJ2-3): EAGVAQSPRYKIIEKRQSVAFWCNPISGHATLYWYQQILGQGPKLLIQFQNNGVVDDSQLPKDRFSAERLKGVDSTLKIQPAKLEDSAVYLCASSSNRLAGERQYFGPGTRLTVL.

The V call is TRBV4-1, the J call TRBJ2-3, with D possibly being TRBD1 (5 bases). Germline V gives CDR1 MGHRA, CDR2 YSYEKL. Trimming left V 1 base short and J 8 bases short, with 22 bases between. The CDR3 is made up of 17 amino acids. As DNA, the CDR3 is TGCGCCAGCAGCCAAGTTCATTCAGGGCCCGCTTCGACTACGCAGTATTTT. It codes for CASSQVHSGPASTTQYF.

J is TRBJ2-3 and V is TRBV27, with D possibly being TRBD2 (6 bases). CDR3 size: 17 residues. Trimming took off 6 bases at V and 1 base at J, with 20 bases between the two ends. CDR1 and CDR2 from the germline V gene are MNHEY and SMNVEV (reference sequence). CDR3 loop: CASSPHSGRGRTDTQYF. As DNA, the CDR3 is TGTGCCAGCAGCCCTCATTCTGGGCGGGGCCGCACAGATACGCAGTATTTT.

The chain has TRBV7-2 and TRBJ2-7, with 12 bases that match TRBD2. V lost 4 bases and J lost 5; bases outside the gene matches: 6. Germline V gene sequence: CDR1 SGHTA, CDR2 FQGNSA. This CDR3 has 15 residues. The CDR3 region is CASSSLAGGQNEQYF. Here the CDR3 DNA reads TGTGCCAGCAGCTCTCTAGCGGGGGGGCAAAACGAGCAGTACTTC.